The T cell receptor (beta chain) under discussion was sequenced for a study of blood T cell repertoires in COVID-19. For the study at large: Specimens from acute and convalescent COVID-19 originated in the United States, Italy and Spain.

This CDR3 is 15 amino acids long. Germline CDR1 LNHDA, CDR2 SQIVND (reference sequence). Trimming cost V 5 bases and J 0 bases, with 11 bases left between them. Individuals aged about 18 to 89 years were recruited from some 26 US areas. Researchers sorted participants into cohorts using their self-reported clinical history. This clone was seen a single time. In the source study's methods: Nucleated cell counts were estimated from reference gene primer amplification. TCRdb's table, derived via immunoSEQ multiplex PCR, lists solely in-frame clones and lacks some. The V and J calls and clone size come from that table; D and trimming were worked out from the DNA. The data contain 350,000 to 500,000 clones, approximately 91% of them seen just once; the ten biggest clones take up approximately 1.5%.

The specimen was PBMCs or T cells enriched from blood (not recorded which). This sequence originates from a woman under 30 who had been exposed to COVID-19. The chain combines TRBV19 with TRBJ1-3, with D perhaps matching TRBD1 (6 bases). For the CDR3, the DNA is TGTGCCAGTAGTCTGAAACAGGGCTCTGGAAACACCATATATTTT. Residues: CASSLKQGSGNTIYF.